Each of the 15 T cell receptor beta chains below was sequenced from the same sample in a study of cytomegalovirus exposure and HLA in healthy donors. Only in-frame clones appear in the TCRdb table, and some are missing; sequencing was by immunoSEQ multiplex PCR. This sample carries fewer than 200,000 clones, approximately 96% of them seen once, and the ten largest clones take approximately 1%. Source material: PBMCs. The receptors were gathered from a woman aged 18 to 35 in good health and CMV-seronegative.

The rearrangement joins TRBV11-2 to TRBJ2-5, with D perhaps matching TRBD2 (6 bases). V lost 5 bases to trimming and J lost 11 bases, with 24 bases between them. Germline V gene lookup returns CDR1 SGHAT and CDR2 FQNNGV. This CDR3 region has 15 residues. CDR3: CASSSQTGTYLAQYF. The CDR3 DNA reads as TGTGCCAGCAGCAGCCAGACCGGGACCTACCTAGCGCAGTACTTC.

The chain joins TRBV18 to TRBJ2-1, with D perhaps matching TRBD1 (6 bases). Germline-derived CDR1 and CDR2 are KGHSH and LQKENI. Trimming took 3 bases from V and 10 from J, leaving 7 bases between them. The CDR3 covers 11 residues. The CDR3 DNA sequence: TGTGCCAGCTCACCCGGGACAGAGCAGTTCTTC. This translates into CASSPGTEQFF.

The chain employs TRBV6-6 and TRBJ2-1; 9 nucleotides align to TRBD2. V was clipped by 8 bases and J by 6 bases; unmatched bases: 5. Per the germline V gene, CDR1 is MNHNY and CDR2 is SVGAGI (reference sequence). CDR3 size: 13 residues. The CDR3: CASGGAGGNEQFF. CDR3 bases: TGTGCCAGCGGAGGAGCGGGGGGCAATGAGCAGTTCTTC.

The genes are TRBV16 and TRBJ1-1; TRBD1 aligns across 8 bases. This CDR3 spans 15 amino acids. V gave up 0 bases and J gave up 9 bases; unmatched junction bases: 9. Germline V gene data show CDR1 as KGHSY and CDR2 as FQNENV. DNA for the CDR3: TGTGCCAGCAGCCAATCCAGGACAGGGCAAGATCAAGCTTTCTTT. Translation: CASSQSRTGQDQAFF.

V usage is TRBV5-1 and J usage is TRBJ2-5, with 7 bases that match TRBD1. Per the germline V gene, CDR1 is SGHRS and CDR2 is YFSETQ. Trimming cost V 4 bases and J 5 bases; bases outside gene matches: 11. The CDR3 covers 15 residues. CDR3 DNA sequence: TGCGCCAGCAGCCGAGTACAGGGGCGCGGGGAGACCCAGTACTTC. Residues: CASSRVQGRGETQYF.

The rearrangement uses TRBV27 and TRBJ2-4; the D is unclear. Trimming cost V 6 bases and J 0 bases, with 21 bases left between them. CDR1 is MNHEY, CDR2 SMNVEV, per germline (reference sequence). The CDR3 runs to 18 residues. The CDR3 DNA reads TGTGCCAGCAGGGCGAACAGCCGAGCCCTCTTAGCCAAAAACATTCAGTACTTC. Amino acids: CASRANSRALLAKNIQYF.

This CDR3 is CASIVRGMNTEAFF. CDR3 coding DNA: TGTGCCAGCATCGTCAGGGGTATGAACACTGAAGCTTTCTTT. This rearrangement joins TRBV6-1 to TRBJ1-1, with a possible D match to TRBD1 (6 bases). CDR1 is MNHNS and CDR2 is SASEGT in the germline V gene. Trimming left V 7 bases short and J 0 bases short, with 12 bases between. There are 14 residues in the CDR3.

The CDR3 here is CASTPPGTGVYNEQFF. Here the CDR3 DNA reads TGTGCCAGCACTCCCCCCGGGACAGGGGTCTACAATGAGCAGTTCTTC. The chain carries TRBV6-6 and TRBJ2-1; 10 positions agree with TRBD1. This CDR3 has 16 amino acids. Germline V lookup: CDR1 MNHNY, CDR2 SVGAGI (reference sequence). The trim removed 7 bases at V and 3 bases at J, leaving 9 bases unmatched.

This clone has only one observation. The chain recombines TRBV27 with TRBJ1-4, with a possible D match to TRBD1 (6 bases). Germline lookup yields CDR1 MNHEY and CDR2 SMNVEV (reference sequence). Trimming took off 5 bases at V and 7 bases at J, with 14 bases between the two ends. The CDR3 loop spans 14 amino acids. DNA of the CDR3: TGTGCCAGCAGTACTCCGGGACATGGTGAAAAACTGTTTTTT. This encodes CASSTPGHGEKLFF.

V gene TRBV6-1 combines with J gene TRBJ2-5, with 10 bases fitting TRBD2. With V trimmed by 7 bases and J by 4 bases, 3 bases remained unmatched. There are 13 residues in the CDR3. Germline V gene data show CDR1 as MNHNS and CDR2 as SASEGT. CDR3 DNA: TGTGCCAGCACTAGCGGGGGCTTAGAGACCCAGTACTTC. Its protein is CASTSGGLETQYF.

The chain uses TRBV19 and TRBJ1-6, with 7 nucleotides matching TRBD1. The CDR3 has 14 residues. V gave up 2 bases and J gave up 7 bases; unmatched junction bases: 2. Germline V gives CDR1 LNHDA, CDR2 SQIVND (reference sequence). In DNA form, the CDR3 reads TGTGCCAGTAGTATAAAGGGGGCAAATTCACCCCTCCACTTT. It specifies CASSIKGANSPLHF.

The rearrangement uses TRBV18 and TRBJ2-2; weak D call: TRBD2 (5 bases). The V end was cut by 2 bases, the J end by 0 bases, with 10 bases between. Germline V lookup: CDR1 KGHSH, CDR2 LQKENI. The CDR3 sequence is 16 residues long. For the CDR3, the DNA is TGTGCCAGCTCACCAATCGGAGGCTCGAACACCGGGGAGCTGTTTTTT. It specifies CASSPIGGSNTGELFF.

This clone appeared a single time. The chain links TRBV27 to TRBJ2-7, with 10 bases fitting TRBD1. This CDR3 contains 15 residues. Trimming removed 8 bases from V and 1 base from J; junction bases left unmatched: 8. Germline CDR1 is MNHEY and CDR2 is SMNVEV (reference sequence). CDR3 sequence: CASRRDRGSSYEQYF. The CDR3, as DNA: TGTGCCAGCCGCCGGGACAGGGGCAGTTCCTACGAGCAGTACTTC.

In its sample, this clone was seen once. The V and J genes are TRBV4-2 and TRBJ2-1; 8 bases line up with TRBD1. CDR1 is LGHNA, CDR2 YNFKEQ, per germline. Trimming took 8 bases from V and 3 from J; bases not matched to a gene: 6. CDR3 length: 14 residues. The CDR3 DNA follows: TGTGCCAGCCAAGACAGGGGAAACTACAATGAGCAGTTCTTC. This encodes CASQDRGNYNEQFF.

This chain links TRBV5-1 with TRBJ2-1, with D perhaps TRBD1 (5 bases). Germline V CDR1 and CDR2: SGHRS, YFSETQ. V shed 0 bases and J shed 9 bases, with 10 bases lying between them. The CDR3 consists of 13 residues. CDR3 DNA sequence: TGCGCCAGCAGCTTGGGGGCAGGGCTTGAGCAGTTCTTC. This translates into CASSLGAGLEQFF.